The 5 T cell receptor beta chains in this list originate from one sample, sequenced in a study of neurological immune-mediated disorders. TCRdb re-called the 5' RACE reads with MiXCR, one entry per CDR3 protein. The profile shows tens of thousands of distinct CDR3 sequences, about 11% of them singletons. Specified time point: longitudinal time-point 1 (baseline). The sequenced sample consisted of PBMCs. The origin of the receptors is a male donor with HTLV-1-associated myelopathy (HAM/TSP).

This clonotype was seen only a few times. This rearrangement joins TRBV4-3 to TRBJ1-1; unclear D gene. This CDR3 region has 14 residues. V lost 2 bases and J lost 1, with 8 bases in between. CDR1 is LGHNA and CDR2 is YSLEER in the germline V gene. This CDR3 reads CASSQIVRNTEAFF. DNA of the CDR3: TGCGCCAGCAGCCAAATAGTGAGGAACACTGAAGCTTTCTTT.

This clonotype has ten or more counts. The chain combines TRBV18 with TRBJ1-6; D might be TRBD1 (6 bases). CDR1 and CDR2 from the germline V gene are KGHSH and LQKENI. The CDR3 is 13 amino acids. Trimming cost V 6 bases and J 15 bases, with 18 bases left between them. DNA of the CDR3: TGTGCCAGCTCGCCCGCGGGCAGGGACAACCTCCACTTT. Protein: CASSPAGRDNLHF. The full variable domain, rest sourced from reference TRBV18 and TRBJ1-6, is NAGVMQNPRHLVRRRGQEARLRCSPMKGHSHVYWYRQLPEEGLKFMVYLQKENIIDESGMPKERFSAEFPKEGPSILRIQQVVRGDSAAYFCASSPAGRDNLHFGNGTRLTVT.

The chain employs TRBV4-3 and TRBJ2-2, with TRBD2 identical over 9 bases. The CDR3 totals 16 residues. The V gene's germline CDR1 is LGHNA and CDR2 YSLEER. V trimming: 1 base; J trimming: 3 bases; junction bases outside the gene matches: 3. CDR3 loop: CASSQVPSGDTGELFF. The CDR3 DNA follows: TGCGCCAGCAGCCAAGTCCCTAGCGGGGACACCGGGGAGCTGTTTTTT.

This clonotype was seen ten or more times. The rearrangement joins TRBV29-1 to TRBJ2-5; D ambiguous. V was shortened by 5 bases and J by 2 bases, with 6 bases between the two germline ends. The CDR3 runs to 11 residues. CDR1 and CDR2 (germline): SQVTM, ANQGSEA. Here the CDR3 reads CSVRLQETQYF. The CDR3 DNA reads TGCAGCGTTCGACTTCAAGAGACCCAGTACTTC.

This clonotype was seen ten or more times. V and J are TRBV6-2 or TRBV6-3 and TRBJ2-3, with TRBD2 identical over 13 bases. Trimming removed 2 bases from V and 3 bases from J; junction bases left unmatched: 11. Germline values: CDR1 MNHEY, CDR2 SVGEGT. This CDR3 is built from 19 residues. CDR3 sequence reads: CASSYRPIGLAGETDTQYF. CDR3 DNA sequence: TGTGCCAGCAGTTACCGCCCCATAGGACTAGCGGGGGAAACAGATACGCAGTATTTT.